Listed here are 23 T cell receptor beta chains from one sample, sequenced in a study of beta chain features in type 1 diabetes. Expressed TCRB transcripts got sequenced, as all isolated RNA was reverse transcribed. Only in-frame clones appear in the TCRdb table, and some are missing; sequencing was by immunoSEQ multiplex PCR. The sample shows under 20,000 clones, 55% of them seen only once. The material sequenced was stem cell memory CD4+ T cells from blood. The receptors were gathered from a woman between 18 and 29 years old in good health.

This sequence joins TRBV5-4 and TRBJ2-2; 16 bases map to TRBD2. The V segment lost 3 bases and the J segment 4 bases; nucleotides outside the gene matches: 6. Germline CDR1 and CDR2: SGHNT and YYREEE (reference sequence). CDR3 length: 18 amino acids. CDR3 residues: CASSSGTSGRAGTGELFF. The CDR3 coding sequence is TGTGCCAGCAGCTCGGGGACTAGCGGGAGGGCCGGCACCGGGGAGCTGTTTTTT.

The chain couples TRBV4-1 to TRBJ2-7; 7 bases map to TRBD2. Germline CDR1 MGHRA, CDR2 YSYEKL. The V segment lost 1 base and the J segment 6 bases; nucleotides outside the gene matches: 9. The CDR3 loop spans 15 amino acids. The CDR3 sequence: CASSQVLAGAGEQYF. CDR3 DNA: TGCGCCAGCAGCCAAGTTCTGGCGGGAGCGGGCGAGCAGTACTTC.

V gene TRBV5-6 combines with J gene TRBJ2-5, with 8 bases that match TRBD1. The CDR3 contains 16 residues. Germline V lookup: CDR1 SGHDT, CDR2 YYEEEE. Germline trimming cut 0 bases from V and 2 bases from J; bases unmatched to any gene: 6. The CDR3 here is CASSLASGGGQETQYF. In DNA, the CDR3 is TGTGCCAGCAGCTTGGCCTCAGGGGGCGGACAAGAGACCCAGTACTTC.

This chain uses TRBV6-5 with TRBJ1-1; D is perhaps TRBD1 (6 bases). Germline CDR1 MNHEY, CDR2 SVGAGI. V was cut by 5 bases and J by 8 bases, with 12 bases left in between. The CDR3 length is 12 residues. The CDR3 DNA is TGTGCCAGCAGTGCGACAGGAGCCGAAGCTTTCTTT. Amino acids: CASSATGAEAFF.

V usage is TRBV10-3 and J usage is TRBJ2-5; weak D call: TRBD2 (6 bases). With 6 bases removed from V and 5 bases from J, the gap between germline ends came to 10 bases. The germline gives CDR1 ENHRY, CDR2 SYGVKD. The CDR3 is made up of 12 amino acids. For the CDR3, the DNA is TGTGCCATCAGAGGCAGCGGGGAGACCCAGTACTTC. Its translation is CAIRGSGETQYF.

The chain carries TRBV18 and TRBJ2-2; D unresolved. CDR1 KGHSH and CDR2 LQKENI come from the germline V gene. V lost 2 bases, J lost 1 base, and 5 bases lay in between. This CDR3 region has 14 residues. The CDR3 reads CASSPIENTGELFF. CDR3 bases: TGTGCCAGCTCACCAATAGAGAACACCGGGGAGCTGTTTTTT.

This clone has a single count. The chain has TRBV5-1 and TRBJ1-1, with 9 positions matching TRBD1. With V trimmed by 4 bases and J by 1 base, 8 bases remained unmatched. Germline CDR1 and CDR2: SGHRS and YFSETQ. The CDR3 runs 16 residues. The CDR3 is CASSTERGQGNTEAFF. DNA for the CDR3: TGCGCCAGCAGCACTGAACGGGGACAGGGGAACACTGAAGCTTTCTTT.

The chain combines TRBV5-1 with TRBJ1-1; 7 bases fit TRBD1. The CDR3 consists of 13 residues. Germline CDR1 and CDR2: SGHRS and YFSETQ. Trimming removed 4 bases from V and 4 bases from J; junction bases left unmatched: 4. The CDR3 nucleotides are TGCGCCAGCAGCCCTGGACAGGCCACTGAAGCTTTCTTT. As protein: CASSPGQATEAFF.

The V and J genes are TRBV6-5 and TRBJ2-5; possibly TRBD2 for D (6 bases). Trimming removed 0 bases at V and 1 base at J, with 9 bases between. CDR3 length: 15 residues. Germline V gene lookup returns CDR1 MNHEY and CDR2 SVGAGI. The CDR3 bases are TGTGCCAGCAGTTACTCGATGGGACTCCAAGAGACCCAGTACTTC. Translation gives CASSYSMGLQETQYF.

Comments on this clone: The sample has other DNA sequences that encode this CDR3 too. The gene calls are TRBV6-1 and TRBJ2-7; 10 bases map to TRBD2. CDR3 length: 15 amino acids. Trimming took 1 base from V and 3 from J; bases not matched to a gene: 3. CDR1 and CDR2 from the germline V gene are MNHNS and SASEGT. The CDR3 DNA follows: TGTGCCAGCAGTGAAGTAAGCGGGAGGGGCTACGAGCAGTACTTC. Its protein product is CASSEVSGRGYEQYF.

The CDR3 protein is CANRPAAYTDTQYF. The CDR3, as DNA: TGTGCCAACCGTCCGGCGGCCTACACAGATACGCAGTATTTT. The rearrangement uses TRBV2 and TRBJ2-3; D is unresolved. The length of the CDR3 is 14 residues. Trimming removed 10 bases at V and 2 bases at J, with 16 bases between. Germline V gives CDR1 SNHLY, CDR2 FYNNEI.

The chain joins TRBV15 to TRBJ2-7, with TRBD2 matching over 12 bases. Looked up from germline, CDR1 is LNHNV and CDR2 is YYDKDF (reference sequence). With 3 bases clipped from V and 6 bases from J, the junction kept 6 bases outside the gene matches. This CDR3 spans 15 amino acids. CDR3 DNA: TGTGCCACCAGCAGCGGGACTAGCGGGTCAGCCGAGCAGTACTTC. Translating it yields CATSSGTSGSAEQYF.

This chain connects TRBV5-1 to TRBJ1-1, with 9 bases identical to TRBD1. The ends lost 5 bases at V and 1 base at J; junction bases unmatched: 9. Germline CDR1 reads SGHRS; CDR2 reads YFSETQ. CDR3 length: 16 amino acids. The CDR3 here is CASRDYTGGENTEAFF. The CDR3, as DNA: TGCGCCAGCAGGGATTACACAGGGGGCGAGAACACTGAAGCTTTCTTT.

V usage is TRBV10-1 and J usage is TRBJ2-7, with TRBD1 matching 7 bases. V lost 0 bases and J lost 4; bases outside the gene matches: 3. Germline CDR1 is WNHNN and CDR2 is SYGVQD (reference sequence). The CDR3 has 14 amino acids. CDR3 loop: CASSESGGPYEQYF. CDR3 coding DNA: TGCGCCAGCAGTGAGTCAGGGGGCCCATACGAGCAGTACTTC.

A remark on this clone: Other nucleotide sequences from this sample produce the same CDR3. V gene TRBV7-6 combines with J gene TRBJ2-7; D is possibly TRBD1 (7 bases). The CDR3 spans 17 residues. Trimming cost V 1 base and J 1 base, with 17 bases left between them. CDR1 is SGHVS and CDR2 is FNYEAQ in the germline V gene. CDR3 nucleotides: TGTGCCAGCAGCTTAGTTTCTTCAGGGGGGCCGTCCTACGAGCAGTACTTC. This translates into CASSLVSSGGPSYEQYF.

The CDR3 sequence is CASSGTGYGYTF. The CDR3, as DNA: TGTGCCAGCAGTGGGACAGGCTATGGCTACACCTTC. The gene calls are TRBV6-1 and TRBJ1-2; 7 nucleotides match TRBD1. V was clipped by 4 bases and J by 4 bases; unmatched bases: 0. Germline values: CDR1 MNHNS, CDR2 SASEGT. The CDR3 totals 12 residues.

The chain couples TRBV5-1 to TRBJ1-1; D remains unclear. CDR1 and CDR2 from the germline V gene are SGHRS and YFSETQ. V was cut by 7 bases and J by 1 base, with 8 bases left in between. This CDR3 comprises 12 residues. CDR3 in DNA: TGCGCCAGCGGCAGGTCGAACACTGAAGCTTTCTTT. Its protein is CASGRSNTEAFF.

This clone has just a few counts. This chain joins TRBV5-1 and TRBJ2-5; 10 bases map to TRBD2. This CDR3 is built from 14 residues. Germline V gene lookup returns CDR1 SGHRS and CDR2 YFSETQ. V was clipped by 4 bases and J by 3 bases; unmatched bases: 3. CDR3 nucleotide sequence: TGCGCCAGCAGCGCCGGGACTAGCGAAGAGACCCAGTACTTC. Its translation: CASSAGTSEETQYF.

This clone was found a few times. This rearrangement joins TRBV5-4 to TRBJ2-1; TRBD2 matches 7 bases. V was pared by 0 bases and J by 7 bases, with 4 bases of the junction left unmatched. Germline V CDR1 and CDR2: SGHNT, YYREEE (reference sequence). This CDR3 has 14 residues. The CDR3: CASSLGTSRNEQFF. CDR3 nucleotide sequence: TGTGCCAGCAGCTTGGGGACTAGTCGAAATGAGCAGTTCTTC.

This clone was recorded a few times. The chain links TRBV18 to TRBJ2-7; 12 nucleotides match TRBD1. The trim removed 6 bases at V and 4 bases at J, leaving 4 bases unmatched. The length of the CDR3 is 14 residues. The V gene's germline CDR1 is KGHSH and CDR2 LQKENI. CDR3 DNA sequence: TGTGCCAGCTCCGGGACAGGGGGCTGGTACGAGCAGTACTTC. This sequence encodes CASSGTGGWYEQYF.

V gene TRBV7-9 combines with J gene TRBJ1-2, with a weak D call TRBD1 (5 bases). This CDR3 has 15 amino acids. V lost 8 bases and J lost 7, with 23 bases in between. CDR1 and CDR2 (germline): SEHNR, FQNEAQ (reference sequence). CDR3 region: CASHHRAGPAFGYTF. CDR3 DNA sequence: TGTGCCAGCCACCACCGAGCAGGGCCGGCCTTTGGCTACACCTTC.

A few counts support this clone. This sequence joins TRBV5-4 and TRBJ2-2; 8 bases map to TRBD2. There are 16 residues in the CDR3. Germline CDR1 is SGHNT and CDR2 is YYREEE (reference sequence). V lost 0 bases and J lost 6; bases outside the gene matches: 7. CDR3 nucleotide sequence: TGTGCCAGCAGCTTGGCCCCTAGCGGGCTAGCCGGGGAGCTGTTTTTT. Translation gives CASSLAPSGLAGELFF.

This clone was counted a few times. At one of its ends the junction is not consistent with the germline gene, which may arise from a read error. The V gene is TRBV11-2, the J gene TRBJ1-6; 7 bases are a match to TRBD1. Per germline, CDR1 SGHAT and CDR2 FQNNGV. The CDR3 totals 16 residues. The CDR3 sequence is CASRLALRDSNSPLHF. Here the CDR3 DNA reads TGTGCCAGCAGGTTAGCCCTCCGGGACAGTAATTCACCCCTCCACTTT.